This T cell receptor beta chain is from a study of shared clonotypes between healthy human individuals (dated by TCRdb to the early 2020s). About the investigation overall: A few men and a couple of women, aged 18 to 49 years, made up the cohort. To estimate repertoire size and how much clonotypes are shared between individuals, the study performed deep sequencing of blood TCR repertoires from roughly five healthy adults. For each donor, three plates each were used for CD4 naive and CD4 memory, two plates were used for CD8 naive, and one plate was used for CD8 memory. To increase sequencing depth and limit assay-specific biases, different laboratories used diverse techniques to prepare libraries and sequence TCR repertoires. Per donor, leukapheresis produced somewhere between about 0.94 and 8.9 billion PBMCs. The study at large found these results: Because the study included only a small number of donors, the genetic and exposure-history diversity represented was limited. Approximately 5% of naive CD4, 3.5% of naive CD8, about 2.4% of memory CD4, and about 0.4% of memory CD8 clonotypes were shared across several donors. Sampling was restricted to blood, and TCR repertoires in tissue are likely to differ from TCR repertoires in blood. Compared with non-shared clonotypes, the clonotypes found in all four sorted-subset donors had higher generation probabilities. Pairwise subsampling led to the expectation that sequencing depth would affect the degree of clonotype sharing among donors. Rarefaction of sorted-subset datasets indicated incomplete sequencing despite the large sequencing depth. Naive subsets generally had larger estimated clonotype richness than memory subsets.

The donors were healthy, HIV-negative adults who had no recently reported acute infections or vaccinations. Every donor was a Caucasian adult residing in Nashville, Tennessee, USA. Magnetic negative selection was used to enrich CD4+ T cells, after which naive cells were positively selected on CD45RA and the negative fraction became the memory subset. Blood was obtained by leukapheresis, after which PBMCs were separated by Ficoll-Histopaque density gradient centrifugation and cryopreserved in liquid nitrogen vapor phase. Analytical flow cytometry was used to check the purity and quantity of every magnetically sorted T cell population. From each sorted fraction, genomic DNA was isolated and quantified by UV absorbance on a Nanodrop 2000c. A word on this clone: What this receptor recognizes is not known. Qualities for individual bases were not recorded, and no much larger clone is one base off.

Using the deep immunoSEQ assay, TCR CDR3 regions were amplified from genomic DNA by multiplex PCR. Genomic DNA extracted from each cell subset was distributed evenly over all wells of several immunoSEQ 96-well plates, and each plate served as one replicate. For sorted subsets, each replicate PCR was loaded with 200 ng genomic DNA, equivalent to roughly 30,000 T cell genomes. Purified libraries were measured with a Qubit 3.0 fluorometer, size-checked on a Bioanalyzer 2100, and measured again with the KAPA Library Quantification kit. Each immunoSEQ 96-well plate was sequenced on its own single-read 150-cycle Illumina NextSeq 550 flow cell. The authors processed their data as follows. Because only junctional sequences without quality scores were contained in the immunoSEQ output, filtering matching that applied to full-length reads could not be performed. Sequences were annotated with PyIR, a Python wrapper for IgBLAST v1.9, using IMGT germline references to assign V/J genes and CDR3. Reads were filtered out if the reads had weak V/J assignments (E-value above 1e-6), no CDR3, stop codons, out-of-frame junctions, or ambiguous translated residues. V3J clonotypes were defined as sequences sharing the same inferred V gene, J gene, and CDR3 amino acid sequence. To compute the percentage overlap between repertoires, the number of shared unique clonotypes was divided by the size of the smaller repertoire. Repertoire richness was assessed with RTK rarefaction, the Chao1 estimator, and Recon v2.1 estimates of unobserved clonotypes. Generation probabilities for all TCRbeta clonotypes obtained by the gDNA method from a handful of donors were computed using OLGA. What TCRdb holds here is the immuneACCESS table cut down to in-frame rearrangements. Part of the clones is not present; checked against another copy, under half of the missing clones reflect an unresolved V gene, and the others are unexplained. The V and J calls and clone size come from that table; D and trimming were worked out from the DNA. The sample table records under 2,500,000 clones; roughly 95% of these occur just once. 0.1% to 0.15% of the sample is in the top ten clones.

Reading from cysteine to phenylalanine, the CDR3 counts 14 amino acids. Only the CDR3 portion is preserved as DNA: 42 bases, with reading frame beginning at the first base. V gives up 7 bases and J gives up 4 bases, and the segment between their germline ends measures 16 bases. The germline V gene provides CDR1 SNHLY and CDR2 FYNNEI. The sequence is built from TRBV2 and TRBJ1-1; D gene: possibly TRBD1, on 6 matching bases. This sequence was found in a man between 18 and 29 years old in good health. The sequencing input was naive CD4+ T cells sorted from blood. This specimen's cell subset or site label, interpreted: CD45RA+ positively selected. The CDR3 corresponds to CASNLGRGLTEAFF. The DNA sequence reads TGTGCCAGCAATCTCGGGCGGGGGCTCACTGAAGCTTTCTTT.